This is a list of T cell receptor beta chains from one sample in a study of PD-L1 blockade in urothelial cancer. Generated by immunoSEQ multiplex PCR, the TCRdb table keeps only in-frame clones and is missing some. The table includes 70,000 to 85,000 clones, roughly 90% detected once. Sequences were derived from PBMCs, sampled around atezolizumab (anti-PD-L1) treatment. These receptors originate from a man aged 70 or older with urothelial cancer. Each CDR3 is given with its conserved first and last residue. A D gene is named only where the DNA matches it firmly. Size is stated for part of the rows, as once, few or many counts, or as a class when the clone is expanded.

clone_size: NA
j_call: TRBJ2-7
v_call: TRBV27
d_call: NA
cdr3_aa: CASSPRGGSWEQYF
cdr3_nt: TGTGCCAGCAGTCCACGAGGGGGATCTTGGGAGCAGTACTTC

clone_size: NA
j_call: TRBJ2-7
v_call: TRBV5-1
d_call: TRBD1
cdr3_aa: CASSLVLDRGSEQYF
cdr3_nt: TGCGCCAGCAGCTTGGTTTTGGACAGGGGCTCCGAGCAGTACTTC

clone_size: few
j_call: TRBJ1-2
v_call: TRBV11-2
d_call: NA
cdr3_aa: CASSLDPGANYGYTF
cdr3_nt: TGTGCCAGCAGCTTAGATCCGGGGGCTAACTATGGCTACACCTTC

clone_size: NA
j_call: TRBJ2-5
v_call: TRBV5-1
d_call: NA
cdr3_aa: CASSLDAGAQETQYF
cdr3_nt: TGCGCCAGCAGCTTGGACGCAGGGGCCCAAGAGACCCAGTACTTC

clone_size: NA
j_call: TRBJ2-1
v_call: TRBV27
d_call: TRBD1
cdr3_aa: CASRPPRGRANNEQFF
cdr3_nt: TGTGCCAGCAGACCACCTAGGGGGCGGGCCAACAATGAGCAGTTCTTC

clone_size: NA
j_call: TRBJ2-5
v_call: TRBV7-9
d_call: NA
cdr3_aa: CASGRGGSQETQYF
cdr3_nt: TGTGCCAGCGGCAGGGGCGGGAGCCAAGAGACCCAGTACTTC

clone_size: NA
j_call: TRBJ2-1
v_call: TRBV19
d_call: NA
cdr3_aa: CASSSGLQPYNEQFF
cdr3_nt: TGTGCCAGTAGTTCGGGACTGCAACCCTACAATGAGCAGTTCTTC

clone_size: few
j_call: TRBJ1-5
v_call: TRBV27
d_call: NA
cdr3_aa: CASSLSRQSNQPQHF
cdr3_nt: TGTGCCAGCAGTTTATCGAGGCAGAGTAATCAGCCCCAGCATTTT

clone_size: NA
j_call: TRBJ2-7
v_call: TRBV19
d_call: NA
cdr3_aa: CASSTSGTLKSYEQYF
cdr3_nt: TGTGCCAGTAGTACGTCCGGGACACTAAAGTCCTACGAGCAGTACTTC

clone_size: NA
j_call: TRBJ2-7
v_call: TRBV23-1
d_call: NA
cdr3_aa: CASSHYRVFEQYF
cdr3_nt: TGCGCCAGCAGTCACTACAGGGTCTTCGAGCAGTACTTC

clone_size: NA
j_call: TRBJ2-1
v_call: TRBV21-1
d_call: NA
cdr3_aa: CASPKSKQSRDEQFF
cdr3_nt: TGTGCCAGCCCCAAAAGTAAGCAGTCCAGGGATGAGCAGTTCTTC

clone_size: many
j_call: TRBJ1-4
v_call: TRBV9
d_call: TRBD1
cdr3_aa: CASSTAGTGGEKLFF
cdr3_nt: TGTGCCAGCAGCACTGCCGGGACAGGGGGCGAAAAACTGTTTTTT